These 5 T cell receptor beta chains came from one sample sequenced in a study of T-cell memory formation after mild COVID-19. TCRdb called the 5' RACE reads again in MiXCR, with one record for every CDR3 protein. Altogether about 320,000 distinct CDR3 sequences are present, around an eighth being singletons, with the ten largest covering 20% to 25%. Sequenced: PBMCs or a T cell subset sorted from them (not recorded which). The receptors stem from a man between 18 and 29 years old who had mild COVID-19 (a few samples of this study predate the infection). Cell type and time point are not known.

Only a few counts were recorded for this clonotype. The chain joins TRBV20-1 to TRBJ2-2, with D possibly TRBD1 on 6 matching bases. The V end lost 6 bases, the J end lost 1 base, and 12 bases lay between the germline ends. Germline V gives CDR1 DFQATT, CDR2 SNEGSKA (reference sequence). CDR3 length: 14 residues. Here the CDR3 DNA reads TGCAGTGCGGTGGGCAGGGGGAACACCGGGGAGCTGTTTTTT. As protein: CSAVGRGNTGELFF.

V gene TRBV12-5 combines with J gene TRBJ2-3; either TRBD1 or TRBD2 may fit D (5 bases each). The CDR3 loop spans 13 amino acids. The V gene lost 6 bases and the J gene lost 3 bases, with 10 bases spanning the gap. Germline V CDR1 and CDR2: LGHNT, FRNRAP. CDR3 sequence: CASGIGTTDTQYF. The CDR3 region has the DNA TGTGCTAGTGGCATCGGGACGACAGATACGCAGTATTTT.

This clonotype was seen ten or more times. The chain couples TRBV12-3 or TRBV12-4 to TRBJ2-1; D gene unclear. The CDR3 has 14 amino acids. V was clipped by 3 bases and J by 1 base, with 7 bases between them. CDR3 protein: CASSFMVSYNEQFF. As DNA, the CDR3 is TGTGCCAGCAGTTTCATGGTTTCCTACAATGAGCAGTTCTTC.

This clonotype was detected only a few times. CDR3 protein: CASRATSGPTYEQYF. The CDR3 DNA sequence: TGTGCCAGCAGAGCCACTAGCGGCCCAACCTACGAGCAGTACTTC. This chain connects TRBV6-6 to TRBJ2-7; the match to TRBD2 covers 8 bases. The CDR3 spans 15 residues. V lost 6 bases, J lost 2 bases, and 9 bases stayed unmatched. Germline V gene lookup returns CDR1 MNHNY and CDR2 SVGAGI (reference sequence).

This clonotype was observed at least ten times. This chain uses TRBV5-1 with TRBJ1-2; 8 nucleotides align to TRBD1. The germline V gene encodes CDR1 SGHRS and CDR2 YFSETQ. The CDR3 covers 14 residues. The J segment lost 4 bases and the V segment lost 6 bases, leaving 8 bases of the junction unmatched. DNA of the CDR3: TGCGCCAGCACGACCGGGACAGGAAGCTATGGCTACACCTTC. This translates into CASTTGTGSYGYTF.